The entry below gives a single T cell receptor (beta chain) sequence along with its context. The PCR used 60 Vbeta and 13 Jbeta primers. Sequencing was performed with immunoSEQ multiplex PCR; in TCRdb, only in-frame clones are kept and a portion is missing. There are more than 150,000 clones in the sample; around 78% occur only once, and approximately 1.5% lies in the top ten. This entry belongs to a study of cytomegalovirus exposure and HLA in healthy donors. The CDR3 has 17 residues. J lost 0 bases, V lost 4 bases, and 11 bases had no gene match. CDR1 and CDR2 from the germline V gene are MNHEY and SMNVEV (reference sequence).

The clonotype originates from a man in his forties in good health and CMV-seronegative. The genes are TRBV27 and TRBJ2-7; 8 positions agree with TRBD2. The sequenced material came from PBMCs. CDR3 sequence: CASSSSTSGIRSYEQYF. The CDR3 bases are TGTGCCAGCAGTTCCAGCACTAGCGGAATACGCTCCTACGAGCAGTACTTC.